What follows are 26 T cell receptor beta chains derived from one specimen sequenced in a study of shared clonotypes between healthy human individuals. Produced via immunoSEQ multiplex PCR; TCRdb's table is partial and in-frame only. The sample has 1,500,000 or so clones; around 98.5% are singletons. Input material: naive CD4+ T cells sorted from blood. Subset described: CD45RA+ positively selected. The source of these receptors is a man aged 25-45 years in good health.

J is TRBJ2-5 and V is TRBV4-3; perhaps TRBD2 as D (5 bases). This CDR3 is 16 amino acids long. Trimming took off 3 bases at V and 7 bases at J, with 21 bases between the two ends. Germline loops: CDR1 LGHNA, CDR2 YSLEER. The CDR3 nucleotides are TGCGCCAGCAGCCAGCGCGTATCGGGATCCGAAGGGACCCAGTACTTC. Translation: CASSQRVSGSEGTQYF.

V usage is TRBV7-8 and J usage is TRBJ1-5; D gene unclear. Germline V CDR1 and CDR2: SGHVS, FQNEAQ. V shed 1 base and J shed 0 bases, with 4 bases lying between them. This CDR3 spans 14 amino acids. CDR3 bases: TGTGCCAGCAGCTTAGTCTATAGCAATCAGCCCCAGCATTTT. This gives the protein CASSLVYSNQPQHF.

The rearrangement uses TRBV9 and TRBJ2-3, with 9 bases that match TRBD2. This CDR3 has 16 residues. CDR1 is SGDLS, CDR2 YYNGEE, per germline. The V segment lost 5 bases and the J segment 1 base; nucleotides outside the gene matches: 8. CDR3 region: CASSDKAGGRTDTQYF. As DNA, the CDR3 is TGTGCCAGCAGTGACAAAGCGGGAGGTCGCACAGATACGCAGTATTTT.

The chain recombines TRBV15 with TRBJ2-7; a weak D match, TRBD2 (7 bases). Trimming removed 7 bases at V and 6 bases at J, with 19 bases between. This CDR3 region has 14 residues. Germline-derived CDR1 and CDR2 are LNHNV and YYDKDF (reference sequence). The CDR3 protein is CATTRRGAHGEQYF. As DNA, the CDR3 is TGTGCCACCACAAGACGGGGGGCTCATGGCGAGCAGTACTTC.

The V gene is TRBV28, the J gene TRBJ1-1, with D perhaps matching TRBD1 (6 bases). The CDR3 contains 13 residues. Trimming shortened V by 10 bases and J by 5 bases, and 17 bases separated the two germline ends. Germline CDR1 MDHEN, CDR2 SYDVKM. The CDR3 here is CATVHRVRTEAFF. The CDR3, as DNA: TGTGCCACCGTACACAGGGTACGAACTGAAGCTTTCTTT.

In its sample, this clone was seen once. CDR3 sequence reads: CASSGLQGALDYGYTF. In nucleotides, the CDR3 is TGTGCCAGCAGCGGCTTACAGGGGGCGCTTGACTATGGCTACACCTTC. The rearrangement joins TRBV2 to TRBJ1-2; TRBD1 matches at 9 bases. The germline V gene has CDR1 SNHLY and CDR2 FYNNEI. Germline trimming cut 6 bases from V and 3 bases from J; bases unmatched to any gene: 11. This CDR3 is 16 amino acids long. The full variable domain, in which reference TRBV2 and TRBJ1-2 provide the parts outside the CDR3, is EPEVTQTPSHQVTQMGQEVILRCVPISNHLYFYWYRQILGQKVEFLVSFYNNEISEKSEIFDDQFSVERPDGSNFTLKIRSTKLEDSAMYFCASSGLQGALDYGYTFGSGTRLTVV.

In regard to this clone: Other nucleotide sequences from this sample produce the same CDR3. The CDR3 spells CASSPQGYEQYF. In DNA, the CDR3 is TGTGCCAGCAGCCCTCAGGGGTACGAGCAGTACTTC. The chain joins TRBV5-5 to TRBJ2-7; the D gene is possibly TRBD1 (6 bases). V lost 4 bases and J lost 4, with 9 bases in between. Germline V lookup: CDR1 SGHKS, CDR2 YYEKEE (reference sequence). The CDR3 sequence is 12 residues long.

V usage is TRBV7-9 and J usage is TRBJ2-5; TRBD2 aligns across 13 bases. Germline assignment: CDR1 SEHNR and CDR2 FQNEAQ (reference sequence). V lost 6 bases, J lost 2 bases, and 3 bases stayed unmatched. The CDR3 is 15 residues long. The CDR3 here is CASRTSGRPQETQYF. For the CDR3, the DNA is TGTGCCAGCAGGACTAGCGGGAGGCCACAAGAGACCCAGTACTTC.

CDR3 loop: CASSPPGAVSYEQYF. The CDR3, as DNA: TGTGCCAGCTCACCACCCGGGGCCGTCTCCTACGAGCAGTACTTC. V and J are TRBV18 and TRBJ2-7, with D perhaps matching TRBD1 or TRBD2 (5 bases each). The germline V gene encodes CDR1 KGHSH and CDR2 LQKENI. The CDR3 covers 15 residues. V was shortened by 0 bases and J by 0 bases, with 9 bases between the two germline ends.

The rearrangement joins TRBV19 to TRBJ2-7; D is ambiguous. Between the trimmed V and J ends, which lost 1 base and 3 bases, there was a span of 16 bases. In germline, CDR1 is LNHDA, CDR2 SQIVND (reference sequence). The CDR3 has 16 residues. Here the CDR3 reads CASSIVPPPPLYEQYF. The DNA for the CDR3 is TGTGCCAGTAGTATAGTCCCCCCACCTCCGCTCTACGAGCAGTACTTC. The full variable domain, in which reference TRBV19 and TRBJ2-7 provide the parts outside the CDR3, is DGGITQSPKYLFRKEGQNVTLSCEQNLNHDAMYWYRQDPGQGLRLIYYSQIVNDFQKGDIAEGYSVSREKKESFPLTVTSAQKNPTAFYLCASSIVPPPPLYEQYFGPGTRLTVT.

CDR3 bases: TGTGCCAGCTCAACCCGCGGTCTCGGGTACGAGCAGTACTTC. Amino acid sequence: CASSTRGLGYEQYF. The chain has TRBV18 and TRBJ2-7; D not certain. The CDR3 totals 14 residues. Trimming shortened V by 5 bases and J by 4 bases, and 15 bases separated the two germline ends. The germline V gene has CDR1 KGHSH and CDR2 LQKENI.

The chain employs TRBV7-6 and TRBJ1-5, with 9 positions matching TRBD1. Per germline, CDR1 SGHVS and CDR2 FNYEAQ. The CDR3 is made up of 16 amino acids. Germline trimming cut 5 bases from V and 0 bases from J; bases unmatched to any gene: 5. CDR3 sequence: CASSVGTGYSNQPQHF. In DNA, the CDR3 is TGTGCCAGCAGCGTTGGGACAGGGTATAGCAATCAGCCCCAGCATTTT. Together with reference TRBV7-6 and TRBJ1-5, the CDR3 gives the full variable domain: GAGVSQSPRYKVTKRGQDVALRCDPISGHVSLYWYRQALGQGPEFLTYFNYEAQQDKSGLPNDRFSAERPEGSISTLTIQRTEQRDSAMYRCASSVGTGYSNQPQHFGDGTRLSIL.

V usage is TRBV7-9 and J usage is TRBJ2-7, with 12 bases aligning to TRBD2. Germline-derived CDR1 and CDR2 are SEHNR and FQNEAQ (reference sequence). CDR3 length: 19 amino acids. V shed 5 bases, J shed 4 bases, and the junction held 18 bases outside the gene matches. CDR3 sequence: CASSQPPGQRLAGVYEQYF. CDR3 in DNA: TGTGCCAGCAGCCAACCACCGGGACAGAGACTAGCGGGAGTTTACGAGCAGTACTTC.

The chain's CDR3 is CASSNPGGPSTDTQYF. CDR3 coding DNA: TGTGCCAGTAGTAACCCGGGGGGGCCCAGCACAGATACGCAGTATTTT. This chain links TRBV19 with TRBJ2-3, with 8 bases aligning to TRBD2. Per the germline V gene, CDR1 is LNHDA and CDR2 is SQIVND (reference sequence). The length of the CDR3 is 16 residues. J lost 0 bases, V lost 4 bases, and 6 bases had no gene match.

As for this clone: Mismatch with germline at one junction end may stem from a read error. The rearrangement joins TRBV6-4 to TRBJ2-3; possibly TRBD2 for D (5 bases). This CDR3 is 15 amino acids long. CDR1 is MRHNA, CDR2 SNTAGT, per germline. The chain's CDR3 is CASSDVSGSKDTQYF. The CDR3 bases are TGTGCCAGCAGTGATGTCAGTGGGAGCAAAGATACGCAGTATTTT.

On this clone itself: Other nucleotide sequences from this sample produce the same CDR3. The chain recombines TRBV5-1 with TRBJ2-1; D gene uncertain. The CDR3 contains 15 residues. V was shortened by 0 bases and J by 0 bases, with 7 bases between the two germline ends. CDR1 SGHRS and CDR2 YFSETQ come from the germline V gene. The CDR3 coding sequence is TGCGCCAGCAGCTTGGCCACCAGCTCCTACAATGAGCAGTTCTTC. Translation: CASSLATSSYNEQFF.

V is TRBV6-5 and J is TRBJ2-7, with D perhaps matching TRBD1 (5 bases). The CDR3 covers 14 residues. Trimming took 6 bases from V and 0 from J, leaving 12 bases between them. Germline V gene data show CDR1 as MNHEY and CDR2 as SVGAGI. As DNA, the CDR3 is TGTGCCAGCAGAGGGGCAGGTTACTCCTACGAGCAGTACTTC. This encodes CASRGAGYSYEQYF.

The chain combines TRBV7-9 with TRBJ2-7; D may correspond to TRBD1 or TRBD2 (6 bases each). V was pared by 5 bases and J by 6 bases, with 14 bases between. Germline V gene data show CDR1 as SEHNR and CDR2 as FQNEAQ (reference sequence). The CDR3 length is 13 residues. The CDR3 sequence: CASSGGGMGEQYF. The CDR3 DNA follows: TGTGCCAGCAGCGGAGGGGGAATGGGCGAGCAGTACTTC.

The chain carries TRBV18 and TRBJ2-5; 14 nucleotides match TRBD2. Trimming at V came to 1 base and at J to 5 bases, leaving 6 bases not matched to a gene. Per germline, CDR1 KGHSH and CDR2 LQKENI. This CDR3 has 17 amino acids. The CDR3 protein is CASSPRLAGGPQETQYF. The CDR3, as DNA: TGTGCCAGCTCACCACGACTAGCGGGAGGGCCTCAGGAGACCCAGTACTTC.

CDR3 amino acids: CASSLMGQGPVDTQYF. The CDR3 coding sequence is TGCGCCAGCAGCTTGATGGGACAGGGCCCCGTAGATACGCAGTATTTT. The chain has TRBV5-1 and TRBJ2-3; 9 bases fit TRBD1. The V segment lost 1 base and the J segment 5 bases; nucleotides outside the gene matches: 8. Germline CDR1 and CDR2: SGHRS and YFSETQ. The CDR3 is 16 residues long.

The rearrangement joins TRBV18 to TRBJ1-1, with a tentative D call TRBD1 (6 bases). Trimming took 5 bases from V and 0 from J, leaving 13 bases between them. The CDR3 is 15 residues long. Germline-derived CDR1 and CDR2 are KGHSH and LQKENI. The CDR3 is CASSVPGQLNTEAFF. In DNA form, the CDR3 reads TGTGCCAGCTCAGTCCCGGGACAACTGAACACTGAAGCTTTCTTT.

The chain carries TRBV6-4 and TRBJ2-1, with 9 bases that match TRBD1. The CDR3 extends over 16 amino acids. V shed 0 bases and J 9 bases; nucleotides not matched to a gene: 9. Germline V gene lookup returns CDR1 MRHNA and CDR2 SNTAGT. The CDR3 sequence is CASSDSIRTGAREQFF. As DNA, the CDR3 is TGTGCCAGCAGTGACTCGATTAGGACAGGGGCGCGTGAGCAGTTCTTC.

This chain uses TRBV30 with TRBJ2-5; D remains ambiguous. Germline lookup yields CDR1 GTSNPN and CDR2 SVGIG (reference sequence). The CDR3 length is 15 residues. Trimming pared 3 bases from V and 6 bases from J, leaving 20 bases between. The CDR3 DNA follows: TGTGCCTGGAGCCCTGTGGGTAGGGAAGAGAAGACCCAGTACTTC. Residues: CAWSPVGREEKTQYF.

Turning to this clone: The same CDR3 can be traced to other DNA sequences in this sample. V is TRBV5-1 and J is TRBJ2-5; no clear D. The V gene lost 4 bases and the J gene lost 5 bases, with 6 bases spanning the gap. Germline-derived CDR1 and CDR2 are SGHRS and YFSETQ. The CDR3 has 11 amino acids. CDR3 coding DNA: TGCGCCAGCAGCCTGGATGAGACCCAGTACTTC. It yields the protein CASSLDETQYF.

The genes are TRBV6-5 and TRBJ2-5, with a tentative D call TRBD2 (5 bases). This CDR3 spans 15 amino acids. CDR1 is MNHEY, CDR2 SVGAGI, per germline. Trimming cost V 2 bases and J 4 bases, with 14 bases left between them. The CDR3 is CASSYGVGEIETQYF. In nucleotides, the CDR3 is TGTGCCAGCAGTTACGGGGTTGGGGAGATAGAGACCCAGTACTTC.

This chain joins TRBV7-2 and TRBJ1-6; the D gene is possibly TRBD1 (6 bases). This CDR3 has 16 amino acids. Per germline, CDR1 SGHTA and CDR2 FQGNSA. V lost 5 bases and J lost 9, with 20 bases in between. DNA of the CDR3: TGTGCCAGCAGCCCTGAACAGGGACGTTTGGGTTCACCCCTCCACTTT. Translating gives CASSPEQGRLGSPLHF.